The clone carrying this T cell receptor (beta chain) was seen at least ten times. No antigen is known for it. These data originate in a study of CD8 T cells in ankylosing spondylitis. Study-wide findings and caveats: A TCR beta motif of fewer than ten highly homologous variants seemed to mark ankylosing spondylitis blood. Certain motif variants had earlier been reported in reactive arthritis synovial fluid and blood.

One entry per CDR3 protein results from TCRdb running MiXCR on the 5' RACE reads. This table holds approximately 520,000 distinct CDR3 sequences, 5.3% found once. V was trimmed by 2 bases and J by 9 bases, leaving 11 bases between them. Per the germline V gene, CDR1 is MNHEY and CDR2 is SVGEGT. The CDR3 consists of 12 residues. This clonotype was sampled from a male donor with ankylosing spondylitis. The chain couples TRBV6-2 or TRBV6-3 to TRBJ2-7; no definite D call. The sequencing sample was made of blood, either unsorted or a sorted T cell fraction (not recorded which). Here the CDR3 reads CASSYPPSSQYF. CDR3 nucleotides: TGTGCCAGCAGTTACCCCCCTAGTTCGCAGTACTTC.